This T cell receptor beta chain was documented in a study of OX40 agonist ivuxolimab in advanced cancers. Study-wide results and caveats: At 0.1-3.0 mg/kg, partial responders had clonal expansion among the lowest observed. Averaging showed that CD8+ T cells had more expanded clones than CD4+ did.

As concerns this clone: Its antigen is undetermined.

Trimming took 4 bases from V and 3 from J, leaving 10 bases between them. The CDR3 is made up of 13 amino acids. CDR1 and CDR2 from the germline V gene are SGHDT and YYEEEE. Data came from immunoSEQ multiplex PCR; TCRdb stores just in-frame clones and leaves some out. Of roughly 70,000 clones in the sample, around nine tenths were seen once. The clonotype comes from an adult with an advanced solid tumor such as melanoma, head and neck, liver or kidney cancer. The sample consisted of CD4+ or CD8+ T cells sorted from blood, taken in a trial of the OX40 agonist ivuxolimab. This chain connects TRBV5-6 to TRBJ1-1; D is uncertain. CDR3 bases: TGTGCCAGCAGCCACAAACGGGACACTGAAGCTTTCTTT. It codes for CASSHKRDTEAFF.